This TCR beta chain was obtained from a study of T cell repertoires in cytomegalovirus infection. Trimming removed 5 bases at V and 4 bases at J, with 14 bases between. This CDR3 comprises 14 residues. CDR1 and CDR2 from the germline V gene are SGHTA and FQGNSA. TCRdb re-derived calls from the reads in MiXCR, one entry per CDR3 protein. The sample records around 300,000 distinct CDR3 sequences, less than 25% being singletons. Findings and caveats of the study: Individuals carrying CMV plus the relevant HLA were identified by cumulative frequency of public TCR beta families.

On this clonotype: Its cognate antigen is unknown. This may come from a read error, since a much larger clone is one base off.

Sequencing was performed on cultured PBMCs, taken from culture after CMV antigen stimulation. V gene TRBV7-2 combines with J gene TRBJ2-5; a weak D match, TRBD2 (6 bases). The sequence came from a human donor in good health (CMV status not recorded). Some clones in this sample may be carry-over from other donors' samples. The CDR3 sequence: CASSPRRGGETQYF. The CDR3 bases are TGTGCCAGCAGCCCCAGGAGGGGAGGAGAGACCCAGTACTTC.